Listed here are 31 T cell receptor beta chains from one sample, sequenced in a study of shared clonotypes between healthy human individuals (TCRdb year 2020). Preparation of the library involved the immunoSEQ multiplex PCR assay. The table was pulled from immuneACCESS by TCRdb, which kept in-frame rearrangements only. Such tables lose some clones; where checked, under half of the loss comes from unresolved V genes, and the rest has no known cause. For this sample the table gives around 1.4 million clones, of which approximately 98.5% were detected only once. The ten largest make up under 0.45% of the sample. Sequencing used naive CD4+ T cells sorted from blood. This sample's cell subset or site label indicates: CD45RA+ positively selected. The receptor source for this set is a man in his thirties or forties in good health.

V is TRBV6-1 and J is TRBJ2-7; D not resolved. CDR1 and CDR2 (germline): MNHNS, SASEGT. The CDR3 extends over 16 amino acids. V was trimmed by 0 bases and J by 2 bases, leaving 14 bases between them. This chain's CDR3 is CASSEALSNSAYEQYF. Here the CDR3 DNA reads TGTGCCAGCAGTGAAGCGCTGAGCAACTCGGCCTACGAGCAGTACTTC.

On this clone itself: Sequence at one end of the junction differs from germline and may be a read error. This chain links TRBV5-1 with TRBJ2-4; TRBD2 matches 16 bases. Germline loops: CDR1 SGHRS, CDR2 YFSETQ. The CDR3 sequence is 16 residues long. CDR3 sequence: CASSLGLAGGFTIQYF. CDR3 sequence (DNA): TGCGCCAGCAGTTTGGGACTAGCGGGAGGGTTTACGATTCAGTACTTC.

The CDR3 sequence is CASSSDRDTEAIQYF. The CDR3 nucleotides are TGTGCCAGCAGCTCCGACCGGGACACGGAGGCCATTCAGTACTTC. The rearrangement joins TRBV11-3 to TRBJ2-4, with D possibly being TRBD1 (6 bases). V lost 4 bases and J lost 9, with 19 bases in between. The CDR3 loop spans 15 amino acids. From germline, CDR1 is SGHNT and CDR2 YENEEA.

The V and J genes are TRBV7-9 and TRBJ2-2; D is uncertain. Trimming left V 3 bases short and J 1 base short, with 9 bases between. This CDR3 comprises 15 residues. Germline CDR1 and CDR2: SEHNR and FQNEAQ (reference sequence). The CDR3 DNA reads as TGTGCCAGCAGCTTCCAGCGCCTGAACACCGGGGAGCTGTTTTTT. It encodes CASSFQRLNTGELFF.

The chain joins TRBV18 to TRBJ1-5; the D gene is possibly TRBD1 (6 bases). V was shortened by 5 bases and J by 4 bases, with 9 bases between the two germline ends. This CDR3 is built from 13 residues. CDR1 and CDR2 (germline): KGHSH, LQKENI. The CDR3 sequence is CASSTGQNQPQHF. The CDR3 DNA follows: TGTGCCAGCTCAACCGGACAGAATCAGCCCCAGCATTTT.

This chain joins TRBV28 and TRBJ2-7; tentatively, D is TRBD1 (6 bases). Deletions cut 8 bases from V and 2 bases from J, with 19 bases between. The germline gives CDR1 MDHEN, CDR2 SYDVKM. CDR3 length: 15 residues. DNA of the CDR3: TGTGCCAGCCTCCCAGTAGGGACACCTACCTACGAGCAGTACTTC. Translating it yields CASLPVGTPTYEQYF.

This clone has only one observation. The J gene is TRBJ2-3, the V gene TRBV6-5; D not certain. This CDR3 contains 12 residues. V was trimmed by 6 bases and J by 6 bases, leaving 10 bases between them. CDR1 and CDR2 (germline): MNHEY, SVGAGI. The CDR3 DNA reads TGTGCCAGCAGCCCCTCGCGGGATACGCAGTATTTT. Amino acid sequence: CASSPSRDTQYF.

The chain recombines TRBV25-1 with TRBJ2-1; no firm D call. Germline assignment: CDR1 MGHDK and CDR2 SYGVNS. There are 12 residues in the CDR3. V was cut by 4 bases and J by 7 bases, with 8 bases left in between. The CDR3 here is CASSVSRNEQFF. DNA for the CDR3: TGTGCCAGCAGTGTGAGCAGGAATGAGCAGTTCTTC.

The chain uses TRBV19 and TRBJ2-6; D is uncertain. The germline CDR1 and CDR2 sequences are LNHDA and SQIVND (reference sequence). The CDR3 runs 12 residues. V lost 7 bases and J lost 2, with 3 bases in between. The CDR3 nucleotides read TGTGCCAGTACGCCTGGGGCCAACGTCCTGACTTTC. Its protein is CASTPGANVLTF.

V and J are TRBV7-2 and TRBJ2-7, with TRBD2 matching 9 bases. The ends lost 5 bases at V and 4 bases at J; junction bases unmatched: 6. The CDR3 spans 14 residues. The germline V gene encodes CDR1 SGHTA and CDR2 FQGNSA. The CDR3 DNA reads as TGTGCCAGCAGCCCCACTAGCGGGCGGTACGAGCAGTACTTC. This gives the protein CASSPTSGRYEQYF. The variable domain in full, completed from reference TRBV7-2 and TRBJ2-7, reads GAGVSQSPSNKVTEKGKDVELRCDPISGHTALYWYRQSLGQGLEFLIYFQGNSAPDKSGLPSDRFSAERTGGSVSTLTIQRTQQEDSAVYLCASSPTSGRYEQYFGPGTRLTVT.

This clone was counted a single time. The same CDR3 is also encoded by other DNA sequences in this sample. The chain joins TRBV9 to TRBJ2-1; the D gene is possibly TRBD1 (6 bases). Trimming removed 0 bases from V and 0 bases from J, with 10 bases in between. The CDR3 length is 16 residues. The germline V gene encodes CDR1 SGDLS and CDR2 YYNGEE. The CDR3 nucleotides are TGTGCCAGCAGCGTAGGGGGCAGGGGCTCCTACAATGAGCAGTTCTTC. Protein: CASSVGGRGSYNEQFF.

The CDR3 reads CASSTGYSQPQHF. The CDR3 region has the DNA TGTGCCAGCAGCACGGGATATAGTCAGCCCCAGCATTTT. The V call is TRBV7-2, the J call TRBJ1-5; D remains unclear. This CDR3 comprises 13 residues. The V end lost 5 bases, the J end lost 6 bases, and 11 bases lay between the germline ends. Germline V gene data show CDR1 as SGHTA and CDR2 as FQGNSA. The full variable domain, completed using reference TRBV7-2 and TRBJ1-5, is GAGVSQSPSNKVTEKGKDVELRCDPISGHTALYWYRQSLGQGLEFLIYFQGNSAPDKSGLPSDRFSAERTGGSVSTLTIQRTQQEDSAVYLCASSTGYSQPQHFGDGTRLSIL.

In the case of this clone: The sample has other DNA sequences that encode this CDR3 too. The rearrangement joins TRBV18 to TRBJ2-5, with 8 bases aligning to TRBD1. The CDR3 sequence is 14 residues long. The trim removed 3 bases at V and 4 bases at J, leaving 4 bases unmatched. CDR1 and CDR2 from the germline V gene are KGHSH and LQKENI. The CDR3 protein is CASSPTGGRETQYF. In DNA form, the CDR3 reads TGTGCCAGCTCACCTACAGGGGGTCGAGAGACCCAGTACTTC.

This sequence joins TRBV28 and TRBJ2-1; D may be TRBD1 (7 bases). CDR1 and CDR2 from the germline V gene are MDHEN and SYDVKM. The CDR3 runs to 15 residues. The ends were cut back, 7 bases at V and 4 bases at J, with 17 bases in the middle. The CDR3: CASKWGDRGYNEQFF. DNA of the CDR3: TGTGCCAGCAAATGGGGGGACAGAGGATACAATGAGCAGTTCTTC.

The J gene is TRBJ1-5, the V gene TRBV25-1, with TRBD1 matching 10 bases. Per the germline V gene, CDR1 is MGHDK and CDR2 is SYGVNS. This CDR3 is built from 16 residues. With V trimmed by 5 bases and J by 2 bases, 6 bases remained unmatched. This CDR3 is CASSQGQGMGNQPQHF. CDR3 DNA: TGTGCCAGCAGTCAGGGACAGGGGATGGGCAATCAGCCCCAGCATTTT.

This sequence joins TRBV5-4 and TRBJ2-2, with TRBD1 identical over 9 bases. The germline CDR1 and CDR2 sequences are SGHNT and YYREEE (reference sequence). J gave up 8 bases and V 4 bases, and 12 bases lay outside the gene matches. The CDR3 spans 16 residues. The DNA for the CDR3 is TGTGCCAGCAGCCTGGACCGGGACAGGGATTTTGGGGAGCTGTTTTTT. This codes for CASSLDRDRDFGELFF.

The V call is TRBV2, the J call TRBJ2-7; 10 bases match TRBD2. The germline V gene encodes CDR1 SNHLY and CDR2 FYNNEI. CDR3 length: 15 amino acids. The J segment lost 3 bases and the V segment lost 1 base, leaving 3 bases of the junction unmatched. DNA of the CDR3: TGTGCCAGCAGTGAAGGGACTAGCGGTTTCTACGAGCAGTACTTC. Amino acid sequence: CASSEGTSGFYEQYF.

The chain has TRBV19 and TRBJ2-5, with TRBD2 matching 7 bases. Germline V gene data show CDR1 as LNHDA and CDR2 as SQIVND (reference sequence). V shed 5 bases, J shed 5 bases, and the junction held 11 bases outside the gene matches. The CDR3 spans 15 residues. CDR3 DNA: TGTGCCAGTAGTCCGGCGAGCGGGACTGGGGAGACCCAGTACTTC. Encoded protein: CASSPASGTGETQYF.

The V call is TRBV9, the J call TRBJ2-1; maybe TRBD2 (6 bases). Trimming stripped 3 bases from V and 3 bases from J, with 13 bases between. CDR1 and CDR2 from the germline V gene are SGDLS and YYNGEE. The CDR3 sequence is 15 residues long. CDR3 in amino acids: CASSDRSGVYNEQFF. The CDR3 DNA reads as TGTGCCAGCAGCGACCGTAGCGGAGTCTACAATGAGCAGTTCTTC.

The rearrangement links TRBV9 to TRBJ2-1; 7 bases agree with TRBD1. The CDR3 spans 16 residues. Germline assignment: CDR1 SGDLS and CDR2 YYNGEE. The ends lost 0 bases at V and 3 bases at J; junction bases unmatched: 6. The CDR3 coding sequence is TGTGCCAGCAGCGTAGGTCGTCAGGGGGTCTACAATGAGCAGTTCTTC. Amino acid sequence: CASSVGRQGVYNEQFF.

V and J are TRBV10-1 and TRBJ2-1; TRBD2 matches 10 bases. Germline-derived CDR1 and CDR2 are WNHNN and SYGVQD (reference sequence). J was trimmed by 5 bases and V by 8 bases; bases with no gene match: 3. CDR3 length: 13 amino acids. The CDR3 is CASSSGRDNEQFF. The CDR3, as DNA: TGCGCCAGCTCTAGCGGGAGAGACAATGAGCAGTTCTTC.

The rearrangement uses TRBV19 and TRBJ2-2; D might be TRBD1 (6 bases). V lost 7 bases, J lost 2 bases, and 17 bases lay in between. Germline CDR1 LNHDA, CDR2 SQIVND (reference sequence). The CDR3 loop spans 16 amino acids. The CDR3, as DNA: TGTGCCAGTACTTATGGGGGACAAATTAACACCGGGGAGCTGTTTTTT. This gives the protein CASTYGGQINTGELFF.

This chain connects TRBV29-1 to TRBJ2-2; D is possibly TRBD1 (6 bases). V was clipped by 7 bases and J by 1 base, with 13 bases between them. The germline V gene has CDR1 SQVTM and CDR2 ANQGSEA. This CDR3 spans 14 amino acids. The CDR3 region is CSGRGQMNTGELFF. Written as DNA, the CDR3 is TGCAGCGGTCGAGGACAGATGAACACCGGGGAGCTGTTTTTT.

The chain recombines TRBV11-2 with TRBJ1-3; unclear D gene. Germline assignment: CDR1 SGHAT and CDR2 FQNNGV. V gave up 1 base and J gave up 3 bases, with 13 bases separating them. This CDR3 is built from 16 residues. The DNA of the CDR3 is TGTGCCAGCAGCTTAGTTGGAGCTCTTGGTGGAAACACCATATATTTT. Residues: CASSLVGALGGNTIYF.

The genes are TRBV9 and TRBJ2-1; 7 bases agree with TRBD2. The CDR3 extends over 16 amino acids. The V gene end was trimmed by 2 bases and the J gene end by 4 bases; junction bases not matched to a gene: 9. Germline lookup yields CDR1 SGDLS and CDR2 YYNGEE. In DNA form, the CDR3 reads TGTGCCAGCAGCGTCCTAACCGGGACTAATTACAATGAGCAGTTCTTC. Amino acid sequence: CASSVLTGTNYNEQFF.

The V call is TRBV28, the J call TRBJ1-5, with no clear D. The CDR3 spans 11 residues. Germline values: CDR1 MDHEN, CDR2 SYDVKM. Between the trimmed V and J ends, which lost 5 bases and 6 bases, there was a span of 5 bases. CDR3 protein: CASSQAQPQHF. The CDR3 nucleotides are TGTGCCAGCAGTCAAGCTCAGCCCCAGCATTTT.

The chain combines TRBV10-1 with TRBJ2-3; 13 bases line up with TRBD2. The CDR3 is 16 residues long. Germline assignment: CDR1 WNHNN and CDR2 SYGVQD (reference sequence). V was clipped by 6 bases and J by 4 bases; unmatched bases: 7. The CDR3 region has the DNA TGCGCCAGCAGCAAAGGACTAGCGGGAGTTGCAGATACGCAGTATTTT. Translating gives CASSKGLAGVADTQYF.

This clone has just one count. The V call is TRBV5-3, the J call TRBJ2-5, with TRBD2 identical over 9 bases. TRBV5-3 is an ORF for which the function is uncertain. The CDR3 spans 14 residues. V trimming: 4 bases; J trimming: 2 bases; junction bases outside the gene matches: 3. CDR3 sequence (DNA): TGTGCCAGAAGCCCAACTAGCGGGCAAGAGACCCAGTACTTC. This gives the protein CARSPTSGQETQYF.

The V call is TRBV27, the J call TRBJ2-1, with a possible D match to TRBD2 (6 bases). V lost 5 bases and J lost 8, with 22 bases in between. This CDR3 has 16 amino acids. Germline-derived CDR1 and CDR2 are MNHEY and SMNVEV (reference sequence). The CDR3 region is CASSGRATSLRDEQFF. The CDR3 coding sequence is TGTGCCAGCAGTGGCAGGGCCACTAGCCTACGCGATGAGCAGTTCTTC.

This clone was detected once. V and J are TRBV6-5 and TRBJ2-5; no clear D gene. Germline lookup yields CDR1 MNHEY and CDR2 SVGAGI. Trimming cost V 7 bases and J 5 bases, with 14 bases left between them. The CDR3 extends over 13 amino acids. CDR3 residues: CASNTLGRETQYF. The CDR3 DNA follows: TGTGCCAGCAACACCCTTGGGCGGGAGACCCAGTACTTC.

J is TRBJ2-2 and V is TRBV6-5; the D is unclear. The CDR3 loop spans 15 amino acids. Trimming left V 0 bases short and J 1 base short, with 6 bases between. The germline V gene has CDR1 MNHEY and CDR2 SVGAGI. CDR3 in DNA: TGTGCCAGCAGTTACTCGATTTTGAACACCGGGGAGCTGTTTTTT. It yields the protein CASSYSILNTGELFF.